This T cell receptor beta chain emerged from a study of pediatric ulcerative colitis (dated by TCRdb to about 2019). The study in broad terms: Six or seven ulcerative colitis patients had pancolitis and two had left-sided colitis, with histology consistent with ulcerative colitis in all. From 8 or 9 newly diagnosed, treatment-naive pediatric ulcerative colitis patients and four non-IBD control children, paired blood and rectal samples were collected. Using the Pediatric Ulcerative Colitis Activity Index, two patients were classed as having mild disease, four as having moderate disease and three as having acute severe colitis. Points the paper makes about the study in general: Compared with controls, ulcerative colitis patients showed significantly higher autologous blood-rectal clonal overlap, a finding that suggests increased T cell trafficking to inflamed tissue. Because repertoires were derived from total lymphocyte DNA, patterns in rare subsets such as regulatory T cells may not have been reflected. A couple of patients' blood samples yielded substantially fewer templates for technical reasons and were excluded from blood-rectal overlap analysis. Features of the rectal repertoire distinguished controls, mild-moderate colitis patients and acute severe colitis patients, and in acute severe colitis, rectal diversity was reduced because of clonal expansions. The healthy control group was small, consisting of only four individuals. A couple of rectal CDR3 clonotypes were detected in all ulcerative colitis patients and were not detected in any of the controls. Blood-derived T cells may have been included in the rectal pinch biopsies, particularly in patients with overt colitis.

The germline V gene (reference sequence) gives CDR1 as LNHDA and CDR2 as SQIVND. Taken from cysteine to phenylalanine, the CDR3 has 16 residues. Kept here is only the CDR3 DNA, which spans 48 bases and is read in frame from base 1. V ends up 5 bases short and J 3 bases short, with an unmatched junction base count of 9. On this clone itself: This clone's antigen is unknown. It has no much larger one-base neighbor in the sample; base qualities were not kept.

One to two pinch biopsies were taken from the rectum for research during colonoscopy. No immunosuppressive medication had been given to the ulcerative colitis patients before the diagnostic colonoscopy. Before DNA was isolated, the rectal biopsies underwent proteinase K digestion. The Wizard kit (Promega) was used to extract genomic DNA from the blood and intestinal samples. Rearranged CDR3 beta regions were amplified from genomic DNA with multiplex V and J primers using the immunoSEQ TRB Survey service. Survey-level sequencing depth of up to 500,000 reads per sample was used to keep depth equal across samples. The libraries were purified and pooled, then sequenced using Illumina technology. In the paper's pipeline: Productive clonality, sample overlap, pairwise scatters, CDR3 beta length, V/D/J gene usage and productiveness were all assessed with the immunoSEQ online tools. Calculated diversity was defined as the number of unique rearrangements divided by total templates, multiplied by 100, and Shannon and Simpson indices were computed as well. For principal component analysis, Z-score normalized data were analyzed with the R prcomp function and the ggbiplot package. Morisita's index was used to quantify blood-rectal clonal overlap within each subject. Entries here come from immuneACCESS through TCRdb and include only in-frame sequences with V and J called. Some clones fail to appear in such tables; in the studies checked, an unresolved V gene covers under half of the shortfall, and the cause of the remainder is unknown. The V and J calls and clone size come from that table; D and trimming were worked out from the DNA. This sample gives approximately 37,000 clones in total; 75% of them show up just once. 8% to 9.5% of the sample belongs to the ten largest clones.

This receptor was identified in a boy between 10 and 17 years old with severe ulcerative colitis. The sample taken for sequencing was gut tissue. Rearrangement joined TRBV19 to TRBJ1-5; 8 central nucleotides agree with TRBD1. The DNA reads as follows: TGTGCCAGTAGTCCCTGGACAGGGAGCGACAATCAGCCCCAGCATTTT. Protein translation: CASSPWTGSDNQPQHF.